Detailed here is one T cell receptor beta chain. The data were obtained in a study of blood T cell repertoires in COVID-19. Overall study context: Acute-phase and convalescent COVID-19 samples originated in the United States, Italy and Spain. T cells, B-cell-depleted T cells, or PBMCs provided the cDNA or gDNA that served as material.

TCRdb keeps only in-frame clones here, not all; method: immunoSEQ multiplex PCR. This table has around 65,000 clones, 60% to 80% appearing once. V gave up 1 base and J gave up 6 bases, with 5 bases separating them. Germline V gene lookup returns CDR1 PRHDT and CDR2 FYEKMQ (reference sequence). This CDR3 contains 12 residues. The source is a human donor in a cohort sampled during active COVID-19. The sequenced material came from peripheral blood. The chain carries TRBV13 and TRBJ2-3; D is uncertain. CDR3 protein: CASSLVSDTQYF. As DNA, the CDR3 is TGTGCCAGCAGCTTAGTATCGGATACGCAGTATTTT.